The clone carrying this T cell receptor (beta chain) was seen a few times. Its antigen is still unknown. The CDR3 sequence is 19 residues long. Germline V lookup: CDR1 SGHTA, CDR2 FQGNSA. Trimming cost V 3 bases and J 2 bases; bases outside gene matches: 13. These data are taken from a study of post-analysis software for immune sequencing data. Unique molecular identifiers were built into the TCR beta cDNA libraries. TCRdb reprocessed the PCR reads via MiXCR and lists one record per CDR3 protein. The sample lists hundreds of thousands of distinct CDR3 sequences; 59% were seen once. Study observations and caveats: Patients used five TRBV segments, including TRBV5-6, TRBV5-1 and TRBV20-1, more often than controls. The study found significantly lower normalized Chao1 diversity in multiple sclerosis patients than in controls.

The material sequenced was blood. The sequence was obtained from a girl aged 2 to 10 with multiple sclerosis. V and J are TRBV7-2 and TRBJ2-6; 7 bases are a match to TRBD1. CDR3 residues: CASSLSTGDWEPGANVLTF. DNA for the CDR3: TGTGCCAGCAGCTTGAGTACAGGGGATTGGGAACCTGGGGCCAACGTCCTGACTTTC.